A single sample gave rise to the 11 T cell receptor beta chains below, sequenced in a study of somatic mutations in cytotoxic T cells in rheumatoid arthritis. Here immunoSEQ multiplex PCR was the method, and the copy in TCRdb shows in-frame clones only, minus some. In the table there are 8,500 to 13,000 clones, 73% of which are singletons. Sample: CD8+ T cells sorted from blood. Receptor source: a man between 60 and 75 years old in good health.

This clone turned up a few times. The gene calls are TRBV28 and TRBJ2-7; TRBD1 agrees at 7 bases. The CDR3 is made up of 17 amino acids. Per germline, CDR1 MDHEN and CDR2 SYDVKM. V gave up 5 bases and J gave up 3 bases; unmatched junction bases: 16. The CDR3 region is CASSRILDRVGVYEQYF. The CDR3 nucleotides read TGTGCCAGCAGTAGGATCCTTGACAGGGTAGGGGTCTACGAGCAGTACTTC.

This clone was seen only once. The chain joins TRBV15 to TRBJ1-4; D gene unclear. The CDR3 is 13 residues long. Trimming took 1 base from V and 8 from J, leaving 8 bases between them. Germline CDR1 and CDR2: LNHNV and YYDKDF (reference sequence). CDR3 residues: CATSRVGNEKLFF. For the CDR3, the DNA is TGTGCCACCAGCAGAGTGGGGAACGAAAAACTGTTTTTT. The full variable domain, in which reference TRBV15 and TRBJ1-4 provide the parts outside the CDR3, is DAMVIQNPRYQVTQFGKPVTLSCSQTLNHNVMYWYQQKSSQAPKLLFHYYDKDFNNEADTPDNFQSRRPNTSFCFLDIRSPGLGDTAMYLCATSRVGNEKLFFGSGTQLSVL.

This chain joins TRBV27 and TRBJ2-2; no clear D. Deletions cut 5 bases from V and 3 bases from J, with 4 bases between. CDR1 and CDR2 from the germline V gene are MNHEY and SMNVEV (reference sequence). The CDR3 is made up of 12 amino acids. CDR3 coding DNA: TGTGCCAGCAGTAAATACACCGGGGAGCTGTTTTTT. Encoded protein: CASSKYTGELFF.

The sample holds a few counts of this clone. The junction departs from germline at one end; a sequencing error may be responsible. The CDR3 DNA reads TGTGCCAGCAGCGTAGGAGATCAGCCCCAGCATTTT. Translated, it gives CASSVGDQPQHF. The V gene is TRBV13, the J gene TRBJ1-5; no clear D gene. Per germline, CDR1 PRHDT and CDR2 FYEKMQ (reference sequence). This CDR3 comprises 12 residues.

The chain joins TRBV21-1 to TRBJ1-3. TRBV21-1 is listed as a pseudogene. The CDR3 loop spans 17 amino acids. CDR3 amino acids: CASSKAYDGGVGNTIYF. The CDR3 DNA reads TGTGCCAGCAGCAAAGCCTACGACGGGGGCGTCGGAAACACCATATATTTT.

CDR3 bases: TGTGCCAGCAGCTTAGCTGCAGCAGACACGAACATGAACACTGAAGCTTTCTTT. It codes for CASSLAAADTNMNTEAFF. The gene calls are TRBV11-2 and TRBJ1-1; no clear D gene. Trimming took off 1 base at V and 0 bases at J, with 18 bases between the two ends. CDR3 length: 18 amino acids. Germline loops: CDR1 SGHAT, CDR2 FQNNGV.

This chain links TRBV2 with TRBJ1-1; the D gene is possibly TRBD1 (5 bases). Germline V lookup: CDR1 SNHLY, CDR2 FYNNEI. The length of the CDR3 is 15 residues. V dropped 2 bases and J dropped 6 bases, with 16 bases sitting between them. The CDR3 DNA reads TGTGCCAGCAGTGAAACCCCGGACATTCTCGCTGAAGCTTTCTTT. Translation gives CASSETPDILAEAFF.

The rearrangement links TRBV29-1 to TRBJ2-7, with D tentatively TRBD1 (6 bases). Germline V lookup: CDR1 SQVTM, CDR2 ANQGSEA. V was clipped by 6 bases and J by 2 bases, with 17 bases between them. The CDR3 totals 14 residues. The CDR3 DNA reads TGCAGCGTACGGGCCGGGACATCGACCTACGAGCAGTACTTC. This codes for CSVRAGTSTYEQYF.

The chain employs TRBV28 and TRBJ2-5; no clear D. Trimming stripped 4 bases from V and 7 bases from J, with 16 bases between. The CDR3 totals 14 residues. The germline V gene encodes CDR1 MDHEN and CDR2 SYDVKM. CDR3 DNA: TGTGCCAGCAGTTCCTGGGAAGAGAGTGTGACCCAGTACTTC. Residues: CASSSWEESVTQYF.

This chain connects TRBV5-4 to TRBJ2-6, with unresolved D. The germline V and J ends were trimmed by 1 base and 0 bases, with 5 bases remaining between them. The CDR3 has 15 amino acids. The germline V gene encodes CDR1 SGHNT and CDR2 YYREEE (reference sequence). CDR3 residues: CASSLLSSGANVLTF. For the CDR3, the DNA is TGTGCCAGCAGCTTGTTAAGCTCTGGGGCCAACGTCCTGACTTTC.

The V gene is TRBV2, the J gene TRBJ2-7; D gene uncertain. Deletions cut 4 bases from V and 5 bases from J, with 12 bases between. The CDR3 spans 13 residues. Per the germline V gene, CDR1 is SNHLY and CDR2 is FYNNEI. Written as DNA, the CDR3 is TGTGCCAGCAGTGTGGCAGAGTGGGACGAGCAGTACTTC. Protein product: CASSVAEWDEQYF.